This passage covers 2 T cell receptor beta chains from one sample sequenced in a study of blood T cell repertoires in COVID-19. Measured with immunoSEQ multiplex PCR; TCRdb has only the in-frame clones, and not every one. The data show some 200,000 clones, 75% to 85% seen once. Sample: peripheral blood. These TCRs come from a human donor in a cohort sampled during active COVID-19.

The chain joins TRBV7-8 to TRBJ1-2, with TRBD1 as a possible D gene (5 bases). This CDR3 spans 15 amino acids. V shed 0 bases and J shed 8 bases, with 16 bases lying between them. Germline values: CDR1 SGHVS, CDR2 FQNEAQ. DNA for the CDR3: TGTGCCAGCAGCTTAGCGGGGGGAGGGACGCTGGGCTACACCTTC. It is translated as CASSLAGGGTLGYTF.

V usage is TRBV5-4 and J usage is TRBJ2-7, with D possibly matching TRBD1 (5 bases). The germline V gene encodes CDR1 SGHNT and CDR2 YYREEE (reference sequence). V dropped 7 bases and J dropped 7 bases, with 15 bases sitting between them. The CDR3 sequence is 12 residues long. The CDR3 protein is CASGASPREQYF. DNA for the CDR3: TGTGCCAGCGGGGCTTCGCCGAGGGAGCAGTACTTC.